The 30 T cell receptor beta chains presented below share a single source sample, sequenced in a study of blood T cells in healthy people across ages. For the second PCR, which ran for roughly 6 to 12 cycles, a sample-barcoded 5' primer and a J-beta primer mix were used. TCRdb fed the 5' RACE reads into MiXCR, producing one record per CDR3 protein. Of about 620,000 distinct CDR3 sequences in the sample, under 25% are singletons; the top ten hold 3.6%. Sequencing input: blood. All receptors derive from a man between 65 and 85 years old in good health.

This clonotype was detected only a few times. The chain couples TRBV6-2 or TRBV6-3 to TRBJ2-3; D gene ambiguous. Germline V lookup: CDR1 MNHEY, CDR2 SVGEGT. Trimming pared 0 bases from V and 2 bases from J, leaving 6 bases between. The CDR3 totals 14 residues. CDR3 residues: CASSYSGYTDTQYF. In DNA form, the CDR3 reads TGTGCCAGCAGTTACTCAGGGTACACAGATACGCAGTATTTT.

The table lists this clonotype with many counts. The V and J genes are TRBV29-1 and TRBJ2-5; weak D call: TRBD1 (6 bases). CDR3 length equals 14 residues. With 5 bases removed from V and 7 bases from J, the gap between germline ends came to 20 bases. From germline, CDR1 is SQVTM and CDR2 ANQGSEA. In DNA form, the CDR3 reads TGCAGCGTTCAACAGAACAGGGTAGAGGCGACCCAGTACTTC. Residues: CSVQQNRVEATQYF.

The V gene is TRBV24-1, the J gene TRBJ2-2; D might be TRBD1 (5 bases). CDR1 KGHDR and CDR2 SFDVKD come from the germline V gene. CDR3 length: 11 residues. Trimming left V 9 bases short and J 9 bases short, with 10 bases between. The CDR3 is CATQGIRELFF. CDR3 nucleotides: TGTGCCACCCAGGGAATCAGGGAGCTGTTTTTT.

The chain uses TRBV5-5 and TRBJ2-7; 8 nucleotides match TRBD2. From germline, CDR1 is SGHKS and CDR2 YYEKEE (reference sequence). Trimming took 2 bases from V and 0 from J; bases not matched to a gene: 10. The CDR3 is 17 amino acids. The CDR3 sequence is CASSLSPLAVSSYEQYF. DNA of the CDR3: TGTGCCAGCAGCTTATCACCACTAGCGGTGAGCTCCTACGAGCAGTACTTC.

This clonotype was seen more than once but under ten times. The chain links TRBV30 to TRBJ2-4; 12 positions agree with TRBD1. Germline loops: CDR1 GTSNPN, CDR2 SVGIG (reference sequence). This CDR3 is 20 amino acids long. V lost 0 bases to trimming and J lost 2 bases; unmatched junction nucleotides: 14. The CDR3 region is CAWSVLRDRGPGTSKNIQYF. CDR3 in DNA: TGTGCCTGGAGTGTGCTCCGGGACAGGGGGCCGGGTACATCCAAAAACATTCAGTACTTC.

This clonotype was recorded many times. The chain employs TRBV5-1 and TRBJ2-1; 9 bases agree with TRBD2. CDR1 SGHRS and CDR2 YFSETQ come from the germline V gene. V lost 0 bases to trimming and J lost 7 bases; unmatched junction nucleotides: 2. The CDR3 is 14 amino acids. The CDR3 coding sequence is TGCGCCAGCAGCTTGGCTAGCGGGACGAATGAGCAGTTCTTC. Its protein is CASSLASGTNEQFF.

This clonotype was counted between two and nine times. This chain uses TRBV23-1 with TRBJ2-5; D might be TRBD2 (5 bases). TRBV23-1 is designated an ORF whose function remains uncertain. This CDR3 is built from 15 residues. Trimming shortened V by 3 bases and J by 5 bases, and 16 bases separated the two germline ends. CDR3 nucleotide sequence: TGCGCCAGCAGTCAGGCGACTCTCAGGAGGGAGACCCAGTACTTC. This encodes CASSQATLRRETQYF.

The V call is TRBV19, the J call TRBJ2-1; no definite D call. This CDR3 is 13 amino acids long. V shed 3 bases and J shed 9 bases, with 12 bases lying between them. Germline assignment: CDR1 LNHDA and CDR2 SQIVND (reference sequence). CDR3 residues: CASSISKTSEQFF. The CDR3 region has the DNA TGTGCCAGTAGTATCTCTAAGACTTCTGAGCAGTTCTTC.

This clonotype was counted many times. The chain joins TRBV13 to TRBJ2-7; D is undetermined. V was shortened by 5 bases and J by 3 bases, with 5 bases between the two germline ends. The CDR3 totals 11 residues. The germline V gene encodes CDR1 PRHDT and CDR2 FYEKMQ (reference sequence). The chain's CDR3 is CASSDGYEQYF. The CDR3 DNA is TGTGCCAGCAGCGACGGCTACGAGCAGTACTTC.

The chain uses TRBV29-1 and TRBJ2-2; 8 bases fit TRBD2. The CDR3 spans 15 residues. Per germline, CDR1 SQVTM and CDR2 ANQGSEA. With 4 bases clipped from V and 1 base from J, the junction kept 5 bases outside the gene matches. The CDR3 spells CSVGSAGGNTGELFF. The CDR3 nucleotides read TGCAGCGTTGGTAGCGCGGGAGGGAACACCGGGGAGCTGTTTTTT.

The chain links TRBV7-9 to TRBJ2-7; no firm D call. Trimming pared 2 bases from V and 3 bases from J, leaving 14 bases between. CDR3 length equals 15 residues. CDR1 and CDR2 from the germline V gene are SEHNR and FQNEAQ (reference sequence). The CDR3 region is CASSLRYSSGYEQYF. The DNA for the CDR3 is TGTGCCAGCAGCTTACGCTACTCCTCTGGCTACGAGCAGTACTTC.

This chain uses TRBV2 with TRBJ2-2; possibly TRBD1 for D (6 bases). V lost 7 bases, J lost 1 base, and 10 bases lay in between. The length of the CDR3 is 14 residues. Germline CDR1 SNHLY, CDR2 FYNNEI. For the CDR3, the DNA is TGTGCCAGCATGGGACAACTGAACACCGGGGAGCTGTTTTTT. As protein: CASMGQLNTGELFF.

In its sample, this clonotype was seen a few times. The chain uses TRBV20-1 and TRBJ2-3; 7 bases are shared with TRBD1. The V and J ends lost 0 bases and 0 bases, in that order; junction bases with no gene match: 9. Germline CDR1 is DFQATT and CDR2 is SNEGSKA (reference sequence). The CDR3 consists of 17 residues. CDR3 in amino acids: CSAREFRGTASTDTQYF. As DNA, the CDR3 is TGCAGTGCTAGAGAGTTTCGAGGGACAGCTAGCACAGATACGCAGTATTTT.

The sample holds a few counts of this clonotype. The chain links TRBV10-3 to TRBJ2-1; possible D gene TRBD2, 6 bases. V was cut by 10 bases and J by 9 bases, with 19 bases left in between. Germline CDR1 is ENHRY and CDR2 is SYGVKD. The CDR3 loop spans 13 amino acids. The CDR3 spells CASKTSLEGEQFF. In DNA, the CDR3 is TGTGCCAGCAAGACTAGTCTTGAGGGTGAGCAGTTCTTC.

This clonotype showed up just a few times. The CDR3 DNA follows: TGCAGTGCTAGTCGCAGGGGAGCCAAAAACATTCAGTACTTC. Its translation: CSASRRGAKNIQYF. The chain recombines TRBV20-1 with TRBJ2-4; perhaps TRBD1 as D (6 bases). The CDR3 is made up of 14 amino acids. Deletions cut 3 bases from V and 0 bases from J, with 9 bases between. In germline, CDR1 is DFQATT, CDR2 SNEGSKA (reference sequence).

In its sample, this clonotype was seen a few times. The genes are TRBV7-2 and TRBJ2-7; 7 positions agree with TRBD1. With V trimmed by 4 bases and J by 5 bases, 5 bases remained unmatched. The CDR3 has 13 residues. Germline V gene sequence: CDR1 SGHTA, CDR2 FQGNSA. The CDR3 DNA sequence: TGTGCCAGCAGCTCCCGGGACAGCCACGAGCAGTACTTC. Translated: CASSSRDSHEQYF.

The chain recombines TRBV29-1 with TRBJ2-7; D could derive from TRBD1 or TRBD2 (5 bases each). The J call may be in error: the DNA end matches TRBJ2-5 better. Germline assignment: CDR1 SQVTM and CDR2 ANQGSEA. This CDR3 region has 11 residues. The CDR3 sequence is CRGVREKTQYF. For the CDR3, the DNA is TGCAGGGGGGTCAGGGAGAAGACCCAGTACTTC.

This clonotype was found many times. This chain connects TRBV4-3 to TRBJ2-1; 10 bases match TRBD2. There are 16 residues in the CDR3. Germline CDR1 reads LGHNA; CDR2 reads YSLEER. V shed 1 base and J 5 bases; nucleotides not matched to a gene: 5. Here the CDR3 reads CASSQGYLAGDNEQFF. In DNA, the CDR3 is TGCGCCAGCAGCCAAGGATACCTAGCGGGAGACAATGAGCAGTTCTTC.

This clonotype was picked up a small number of times. The chain uses TRBV29-1 and TRBJ2-3; D could derive from TRBD1 or TRBD2 (5 bases each). The V gene lost 5 bases and the J gene lost 6 bases, with 9 bases spanning the gap. The CDR3 has 11 residues. CDR1 is SQVTM and CDR2 is ANQGSEA in the germline V gene. The CDR3 loop is CSVRWGDTQYF. The CDR3 coding sequence is TGCAGCGTTCGATGGGGGGATACGCAGTATTTT.

There are many counts of this clonotype. This chain links TRBV29-1 with TRBJ1-6, with D unresolved. The CDR3 is 13 amino acids. The germline V and J ends were trimmed by 7 bases and 4 bases, with 11 bases remaining between them. From germline, CDR1 is SQVTM and CDR2 ANQGSEA. This chain's CDR3 is CSACEDYNSPLHF. DNA of the CDR3: TGCAGCGCCTGCGAGGATTATAATTCACCCCTCCACTTT.

This sequence joins TRBV28 and TRBJ2-1, with D possibly matching TRBD2 (6 bases). Trimming took 3 bases from V and 4 from J, leaving 10 bases between them. Germline V gene data show CDR1 as MDHEN and CDR2 as SYDVKM. The CDR3 has 14 residues. CDR3 DNA: TGTGCCAGCAGTTTGATTGCGGGATACAATGAGCAGTTCTTC. It encodes CASSLIAGYNEQFF.

CDR3: CSVVHGTYEQYF. CDR3 sequence (DNA): TGCAGCGTTGTGCACGGCACCTACGAGCAGTACTTC. The chain couples TRBV29-1 to TRBJ2-7; D is undetermined. The germline V gene encodes CDR1 SQVTM and CDR2 ANQGSEA. The CDR3 spans 12 residues. Trimming took off 4 bases at V and 2 bases at J, with 9 bases between the two ends.

This clonotype was observed a handful of times. V and J are TRBV20-1 and TRBJ2-1; 10 nucleotides line up with TRBD2. CDR1 is DFQATT and CDR2 is SNEGSKA in the germline V gene (reference sequence). There are 18 residues in the CDR3. J lost 4 bases, V lost 3 bases, and 15 bases had no gene match. The CDR3 here is CSASSETSSGRVYNEQFF. The DNA for the CDR3 is TGCAGTGCTAGTTCAGAGACTTCAAGCGGGAGGGTATACAATGAGCAGTTCTTC.

This chain connects TRBV6-1 to TRBJ1-3; D is unclear. The CDR3 sequence is 17 residues long. V gave up 5 bases and J gave up 0 bases, with 17 bases separating them. Germline loops: CDR1 MNHNS, CDR2 SASEGT. CDR3 residues: CASSRGRAVHSGNTIYF. The CDR3 region has the DNA TGTGCCAGCAGTCGAGGACGGGCAGTTCACTCTGGAAACACCATATATTTT.

This clonotype was seen a few times. The chain employs TRBV6-1 and TRBJ1-4, with 7 bases that match TRBD1. CDR3 length: 18 amino acids. J lost 3 bases, V lost 6 bases, and 16 bases had no gene match. Germline V gives CDR1 MNHNS, CDR2 SASEGT. The CDR3 DNA sequence: TGTGCCAGCAGCAGACAGGGAAATTTACGATACCCTAATGAAAAACTGTTTTTT. Its protein is CASSRQGNLRYPNEKLFF.

V is TRBV20-1 and J is TRBJ1-3; D is unclear. Germline CDR1 is DFQATT and CDR2 is SNEGSKA (reference sequence). V was clipped by 1 base and J by 4 bases, with 8 bases between them. The CDR3 runs 13 residues. The CDR3 bases are TGCAGTGCTAGAGGCCTAGGGGGAAACACCATATATTTT. Encoded protein: CSARGLGGNTIYF.

This chain uses TRBV9 with TRBJ2-5; TRBD2 is a possible D gene (5 bases). The J call may be in error: the DNA end matches TRBJ2-1 better. Germline CDR1 SGDLS, CDR2 YYNGEE. The CDR3 spans 17 residues. The CDR3 nucleotides are TGTGCCAGCAGCGTAGGGACCGTTCTAGGGAGCCTCAATGAGCAGTTCTTC. Translated: CASSVGTVLGSLNEQFF.

This chain joins TRBV20-1 and TRBJ1-2; 7 bases align to TRBD1. The trim removed 3 bases at V and 8 bases at J, leaving 9 bases unmatched. Germline values: CDR1 DFQATT, CDR2 SNEGSKA (reference sequence). The CDR3 runs to 13 residues. Written as DNA, the CDR3 is TGCAGTGCTAGGGACCGACAGGGAGGCGGCTACACCTTC. This gives the protein CSARDRQGGGYTF.

CDR3 DNA: TGTGCCACCAGGGGGACTAGCGGGAGATCCTACGAGCAGTACTTC. Amino acids: CATRGTSGRSYEQYF. The chain uses TRBV15 and TRBJ2-7; 14 bases agree with TRBD2. Looked up from germline, CDR1 is LNHNV and CDR2 is YYDKDF (reference sequence). CDR3 size: 15 residues. Germline trimming cut 6 bases from V and 1 base from J; bases unmatched to any gene: 2.

The chain joins TRBV7-9 to TRBJ1-4, with a possible D match to TRBD1 (6 bases). Germline values: CDR1 SEHNR, CDR2 FQNEAQ (reference sequence). Trimming took off 5 bases at V and 5 bases at J, with 12 bases between the two ends. The CDR3 has 14 residues. The CDR3 DNA sequence: TGTGCCAGCAGCGTCAGGACAGAGAATGAAAAACTGTTTTTT. Its protein product is CASSVRTENEKLFF.